One sample yielded the 6 T cell receptor beta chains listed below, sequenced in a study of shared T cell receptors in the human thymus. Generated by immunoSEQ multiplex PCR, the TCRdb table keeps only in-frame clones and is missing some. Among hundreds of thousands of clones listed, more than 75% were seen once. The same specimen was also included in a second study, on human thymus T cells.

The specimen sequenced was thymocytes. The receptors here all came from a boy younger than two with a congenital heart defect.

This clone was recorded once. The chain employs TRBV27 and TRBJ1-2; 9 bases line up with TRBD1. Germline V gene sequence: CDR1 MNHEY, CDR2 SMNVEV (reference sequence). V shed 5 bases and J 0 bases; nucleotides not matched to a gene: 4. The CDR3 covers 15 residues. CDR3 DNA: TGTGCCAGCAGTACGGGGGACAGGGCTAACTATGGCTACACCTTC. This codes for CASSTGDRANYGYTF.

The genes are TRBV7-9 and TRBJ1-2; weak D call: TRBD1 (5 bases). This CDR3 has 15 residues. V gave up 3 bases and J gave up 3 bases, with 14 bases separating them. Germline CDR1 and CDR2: SEHNR and FQNEAQ (reference sequence). The CDR3 DNA is TGTGCCAGCAGCTTGAGTCGACAGCCCTACTATGGCTACACCTTC. This translates into CASSLSRQPYYGYTF.

The V call is TRBV5-1, the J call TRBJ1-2; D gene unclear. This CDR3 region has 11 residues. V lost 5 bases, J lost 8 bases, and 10 bases lay in between. CDR1 is SGHRS and CDR2 is YFSETQ in the germline V gene. In nucleotides, the CDR3 is TGCGCCAGCAGAATACGAGGGGGCTACACCTTC. It yields the protein CASRIRGGYTF. Based on the CDR3 plus reference TRBV5-1 and TRBJ1-2, the full variable domain is KAGVTQTPRYLIKTRGQQVTLSCSPISGHRSVSWYQQTPGQGLQFLFEYFSETQRNKGNFPGRFSGRQFSNSRSEMNVSTLELGDSALYLCASRIRGGYTFGSGTRLTVV.

This rearrangement joins TRBV27 to TRBJ2-3, with 7 bases fitting TRBD1. V trimming: 5 bases; J trimming: 2 bases; junction bases outside the gene matches: 10. The CDR3 is 16 amino acids. Germline V gives CDR1 MNHEY, CDR2 SMNVEV (reference sequence). CDR3: CASSPLTGSPTDTQYF. Here the CDR3 DNA reads TGTGCCAGCAGTCCCTTGACAGGGTCCCCCACAGATACGCAGTATTTT.

This clone was seen a single time. The chain carries TRBV18 and TRBJ2-3, with 11 nucleotides matching TRBD2. This CDR3 contains 14 residues. The germline V gene has CDR1 KGHSH and CDR2 LQKENI. After removal of 8 bases from V and 5 bases from J, the junction contained 6 bases not matched to a gene. CDR3 in DNA: TGTGCCAGCCACACTAGCGGGAGAGGAGATACGCAGTATTTT. It encodes CASHTSGRGDTQYF.

To note about this clone: This sample also contains other DNA sequences that code for the same CDR3. The chain recombines TRBV2 with TRBJ1-3; D not certain. CDR3 length equals 13 residues. V lost 6 bases and J lost 0, with 6 bases in between. Germline-derived CDR1 and CDR2 are SNHLY and FYNNEI. The CDR3 is CASRGSSGNTIYF. In nucleotides, the CDR3 is TGTGCCAGCAGGGGGAGCTCTGGAAACACCATATATTTT.